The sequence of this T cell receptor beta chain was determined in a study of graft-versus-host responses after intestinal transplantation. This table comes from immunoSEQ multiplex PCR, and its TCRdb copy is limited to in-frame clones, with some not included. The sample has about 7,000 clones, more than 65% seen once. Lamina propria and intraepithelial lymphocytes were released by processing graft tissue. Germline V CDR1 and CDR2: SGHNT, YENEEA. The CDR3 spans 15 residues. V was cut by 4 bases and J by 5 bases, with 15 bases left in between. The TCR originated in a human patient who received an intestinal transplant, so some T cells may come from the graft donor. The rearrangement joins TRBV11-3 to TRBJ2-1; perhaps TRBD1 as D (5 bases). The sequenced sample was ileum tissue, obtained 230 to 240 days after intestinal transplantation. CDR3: CASSSGNPVNNEQFF. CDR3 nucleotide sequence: TGTGCCAGCAGCTCAGGGAACCCCGTGAACAATGAGCAGTTCTTC. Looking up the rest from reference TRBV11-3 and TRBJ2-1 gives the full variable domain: EAGVVQSPRYKIIEKKQPVAFWCNPISGHNTLYWYLQNLGQGPELLIRYENEEAVDDSQLPKDRFSAERLKGVDSTLKIQPAELGDSAVYLCASSSGNPVNNEQFFGPGTRLTVL.